This T cell receptor beta chain was sequenced for a study of blood T cell repertoires in COVID-19. Measured with immunoSEQ multiplex PCR; TCRdb has only the in-frame clones, and not every one. The sample lists 70,000 to 95,000 clones; around 82% were seen once. This CDR3 has 13 amino acids. CDR1 is SGDLS and CDR2 is YYNGEE in the germline V gene. V gave up 0 bases and J gave up 6 bases, with 7 bases separating them. This sequence joins TRBV9 and TRBJ2-1; no clear D. The receptor was isolated from a human donor in a cohort sampled during active COVID-19. The sequenced material came from peripheral blood. CDR3 residues: CASSVAISNEQFF. As DNA, the CDR3 is TGTGCCAGCAGCGTAGCAATTTCCAATGAGCAGTTCTTC.